The 6 T cell receptor beta chains given below trace back to one sample, sequenced in a study of cytomegalovirus exposure and HLA in healthy donors. Primers included in the PCR were 60 Vbeta and 13 Jbeta primers. Assay used: immunoSEQ multiplex PCR; TCRdb lists only in-frame clones, some missing. The sample includes about 130,000 clones, roughly 78% seen only once; the top ten take 8.9%. Sequencing used PBMCs. Receptors originate from a man between 25 and 39 years old in good health and CMV-seropositive.

This clone has only one observation. The gene calls are TRBV5-1 and TRBJ2-1, with TRBD1 matching 7 bases. The CDR3 consists of 14 residues. CDR1 is SGHRS, CDR2 YFSETQ, per germline. V trimming: 2 bases; J trimming: 5 bases; junction bases outside the gene matches: 4. The CDR3, as DNA: TGCGCCAGCAGCTTCCGGGACAGAGACAATGAGCAGTTCTTC. Protein: CASSFRDRDNEQFF.

The rearrangement uses TRBV7-2 and TRBJ2-5; 9 bases fit TRBD2. In germline, CDR1 is SGHTA, CDR2 FQGNSA. This CDR3 has 14 residues. With V trimmed by 5 bases and J by 5 bases, 6 bases remained unmatched. The CDR3: CASSPGLARETQYF. The CDR3 DNA sequence: TGTGCCAGCAGCCCGGGACTAGCCCGGGAGACCCAGTACTTC.

CDR3 protein: CAAAGTGRRGQETQYF. CDR3 coding DNA: TGTGCCGCCGCGGGGACAGGGAGAAGAGGTCAAGAGACCCAGTACTTC. This chain connects TRBV10-3 to TRBJ2-5; 9 nucleotides line up with TRBD1. CDR1 and CDR2 from the germline V gene are ENHRY and SYGVKD. The CDR3 is made up of 16 amino acids. V was pared by 11 bases and J by 2 bases, with 15 bases of the junction left unmatched.

J is TRBJ2-5 and V is TRBV6-4; maybe TRBD1 (5 bases). Germline V CDR1 and CDR2: MRHNA, SNTAGT. This CDR3 region has 13 residues. Between the trimmed V and J ends, which lost 3 bases and 5 bases, there was a span of 10 bases. The CDR3 DNA sequence: TGTGCCAGCAGTGAACAGCCAGGGGAGACCCAGTACTTC. Translation gives CASSEQPGETQYF.

V usage is TRBV2 and J usage is TRBJ1-2; D is undetermined. This CDR3 comprises 15 residues. The V gene's germline CDR1 is SNHLY and CDR2 FYNNEI. The CDR3 is CACNSLGQSNYGYTF. The DNA of the CDR3 is TGTGCTTGCAACTCTTTGGGCCAATCCAACTATGGCTACACCTTC.

The rearrangement uses TRBV19 and TRBJ1-2; 10 positions match TRBD1. J lost 5 bases, V lost 3 bases, and 9 bases had no gene match. Germline V gives CDR1 LNHDA, CDR2 SQIVND (reference sequence). The CDR3 is 16 amino acids. The CDR3 loop is CASSMTGGSAGYGYTF. As DNA, the CDR3 is TGTGCCAGTAGTATGACAGGGGGCTCCGCAGGTTATGGCTACACCTTC.